This paragraph reports one T cell receptor (beta chain). Its cognate antigen is unknown. This CDR3 is missing its conserved last phenylalanine or tryptophan, likely due to a read error. The DNA is omitted, as the CDR3 cannot be located on it reliably, and the CDR3 follows TCRdb's listing. The patients chosen for sequencing had shown expansion of CD8+CD57+ cells (detected by flow cytometry). Diagnosis of severe acquired aplastic anemia applied to all patients. This entry comes from a study of CD8+CD57+ T cells in acquired aplastic anemia. Broader study findings: Common to patients and controls were around 30 CD8+ CDR3 sequences. For CD8+ Simpson's diversity, patients and controls showed no significant difference.

According to the study, genomic DNA was the template for TCR beta VDJ and CDR3 profiling. MiXCR, applied by TCRdb to the reads, yields one record per CDR3 protein. The data show around 250,000 distinct CDR3 sequences, approximately 82% seen once. Germline V CDR1 and CDR2: SNHLY, FYNNEI. A total of 14 residues make up the CDR3, ends included. This TCR was recovered from a human donor with aplastic anemia. The sequenced material came from sorted CD4+, CD8+, or CD8+CD57+ T cells (not recorded which) from PBMCs. The J gene is TRBJ2-3, the V gene TRBV2; the table's D call, TRBD1, was not checked against the DNA. The CDR3 protein is CASRDGGGAVRRAV.